These T cell receptor beta chains were read from a single sample in a study of cytomegalovirus exposure and HLA in healthy donors. Produced via immunoSEQ multiplex PCR; TCRdb's table is partial and in-frame only. The data contain about 100,000 clones, more than 90% of them singletons. Source material: PBMCs. The receptors derive from a woman younger than 30 in good health and CMV-seronegative. The CDR3 runs from the conserved cysteine through the conserved F or W. Each record gives: J gene, V gene, CDR3 protein.

J: TRBJ2-7
V: TRBV6-6
CDR3: CASSFRGDEQYF

J: TRBJ1-1
V: TRBV6-5
CDR3: CASSYSRGGGAKTFF

J: TRBJ1-5
V: TRBV2
CDR3: CASNPGQTSNQPQHF

J: TRBJ1-5
V: TRBV15
CDR3: CATSRYYVKQGQPQHF

J: TRBJ1-6
V: TRBV6-5
CDR3: CASSYRDNSPLHF

J: TRBJ2-4
V: TRBV4-1
CDR3: CASSQDRDGVKNIQYF

J: TRBJ2-3
V: TRBV7-9
CDR3: CASSQLGSTAGDTQYF

J: TRBJ1-1
V: TRBV28
CDR3: CASSLSVPNTEAFF

J: TRBJ2-7
V: TRBV28
CDR3: CASSTRGSFDEQYF

J: TRBJ2-7
V: TRBV7-9
CDR3: CASSSLGDEQYF

J: TRBJ2-1
V: TRBV6-5
CDR3: CASRGGSYNEQFF

J: TRBJ1-4
V: TRBV5-6
CDR3: CASSLDADRGREKLFF

J: TRBJ1-1
V: TRBV12-5
CDR3: CASGLVIRNTEAFF

J: TRBJ1-1
V: TRBV7-3
CDR3: CASRGQPNTEAFF

J: TRBJ2-7
V: TRBV6-1
CDR3: CASSEGGRSYEQYF

J: TRBJ1-5
V: TRBV30
CDR3: CAWSVQSNQPQHF

J: TRBJ1-1
V: TRBV9
CDR3: CASSVVPGGAFGNTEAFF

J: TRBJ2-7
V: TRBV5-6
CDR3: CASSPFWRQGGEQYF

J: TRBJ1-4
V: TRBV4-3
CDR3: CASSQDRGWAVELFF

J: TRBJ2-1
V: TRBV28
CDR3: CASSSFGRGAYNEQFF

J: TRBJ1-1
V: TRBV4-3
CDR3: CASSQDGGVNTEAFF

J: TRBJ1-6
V: TRBV2
CDR3: CASSELRQDYSPLHF

J: TRBJ1-5
V: TRBV28
CDR3: CASTRTVGGNQPQHF

J: TRBJ1-5
V: TRBV5-6
CDR3: CASSLSSGGWQPQHF

J: TRBJ1-1
V: TRBV6-6
CDR3: CASSYSRQSDTEAFF

J: TRBJ2-5
V: TRBV15
CDR3: CATSRRTGGSETQYF

J: TRBJ2-1
V: TRBV10-2
CDR3: CASMWTSGDNEQFF

J: TRBJ1-1
V: TRBV5-6
CDR3: CASSYDSLHNTEAFF

J: TRBJ1-2
V: TRBV4-2
CDR3: CASSPQADRGRNYGYTF

J: TRBJ2-2
V: TRBV5-1
CDR3: CASSFRLAENTGELFF

J: TRBJ1-2
V: TRBV5-6
CDR3: CASSWTGSYYGYTF

J: TRBJ2-5
V: TRBV28
CDR3: CASTTQRGAIETQYF

J: TRBJ2-1
V: TRBV19
CDR3: CASSPQTSGGALGNEQFF

J: TRBJ1-5
V: TRBV12-5
CDR3: CASGLFWTFNQPQHF

J: TRBJ1-2
V: TRBV2
CDR3: CASSEGLRDKNYGYTF

J: TRBJ2-5
V: TRBV2
CDR3: CANSGTGVRETQYF

J: TRBJ2-2
V: TRBV15
CDR3: CATSRYSGELNTGELFF

J: TRBJ1-2
V: TRBV4-1
CDR3: CASSQAPGYGYTF

J: TRBJ2-7
V: TRBV19
CDR3: CASSGQGGDYEQYF

J: TRBJ2-2
V: TRBV4-2
CDR3: CASSEYRDPASGELFF